Included here is one T cell receptor (beta chain) sequence, with context. Per the study methods: It was from reference gene primer amplification that nucleated cell counts were estimated. Method: immunoSEQ multiplex PCR; TCRdb's copy keeps in-frame clones and lacks some. V and J calls plus clone size are reproduced from that table; the DNA served to infer D and trimming. The repertoire holds under 550,000 clones, with over 85% as singletons. The sample is drawn from a study of blood T cell repertoires in COVID-19. The CDR3 is 13 residues long. Trimming at V came to 5 bases and at J to 8 bases, leaving 9 bases not matched to a gene. In germline, CDR1 is SGHRS, CDR2 YFSETQ.

V usage is TRBV5-1 and J usage is TRBJ1-2, with 7 bases identical to TRBD1. The sample was peripheral blood. The clonotype was recovered from a man aged 18 to 30 with COVID-19, enrolled during active disease. The CDR3 here is CASSPDRAGGYTF. CDR3 nucleotides: TGCGCCAGCAGTCCCGACAGGGCTGGAGGCTACACCTTC.